The rows below give T cell receptor beta chains drawn from one sample of a study of shared clonotypes between healthy human individuals. Assay used: immunoSEQ multiplex PCR; TCRdb lists only in-frame clones, some missing. The sample lists about 2 million clones, about 95% seen once, with more than 0.95% in the top ten. Sequencing was carried out using naive CD8+ T cells sorted from blood. Every receptor here comes from a man between 18 and 35 years old in good health. The CDR3 runs from the conserved cysteine through the conserved F or W. Each record gives: clone size, D gene, J gene, V gene, CDR3 DNA, CDR3 protein. A D gene is named only where the DNA matches it firmly. Rows give clone size only sometimes, using once, few, many, or a class for an expanded clone.

clone size: NA; D gene: NA; J gene: TRBJ1-5; V gene: TRBV6-1; CDR3 DNA: TGTGCCAGCCAAGGGGACTACTGGGGCAATCAGCCCCAGCATTTT; CDR3 protein: CASQGDYWGNQPQHF
clone size: NA; D gene: NA; J gene: TRBJ2-1; V gene: TRBV10-3; CDR3 DNA: TGTGCCATCAATCCTTGGGGGCAGGGTGAGCAGTTCTTC; CDR3 protein: CAINPWGQGEQFF
clone size: NA; D gene: TRBD2; J gene: TRBJ2-1; V gene: TRBV9; CDR3 DNA: TGTGCCAGCACCTTTAGCGGGTATGAGCAGTTCTTC; CDR3 protein: CASTFSGYEQFF
clone size: once; D gene: NA; J gene: TRBJ1-3; V gene: TRBV15; CDR3 DNA: TGTGCCACCAGCGGGCCCCGGGGGACCTCTGGAAACACCATATATTTT; CDR3 protein: CATSGPRGTSGNTIYF
clone size: NA; D gene: TRBD2; J gene: TRBJ2-5; V gene: TRBV27; CDR3 DNA: TGTGCCAGCAGTTTATACGCGGGGGGGCAAGAGACCCAGTACTTC; CDR3 protein: CASSLYAGGQETQYF
clone size: NA; D gene: NA; J gene: TRBJ2-7; V gene: TRBV4-1; CDR3 DNA: TGCGCCAGCAGCCAAGAAGGTGACGAGCAGTACTTC; CDR3 protein: CASSQEGDEQYF
clone size: NA; D gene: NA; J gene: TRBJ1-3; V gene: TRBV28; CDR3 DNA: TGTGCCAGCAGTGGACGGTCCCCCAAATTCTCTGGAAACACCATATATTTT; CDR3 protein: CASSGRSPKFSGNTIYF
clone size: NA; D gene: TRBD2; J gene: TRBJ2-5; V gene: TRBV7-3; CDR3 DNA: TGTGCCAGCAGCTTAGGACTAGCGGGGGATGAGACCCAGTACTTC; CDR3 protein: CASSLGLAGDETQYF
clone size: NA; D gene: TRBD2; J gene: TRBJ2-3; V gene: TRBV4-3; CDR3 DNA: TGCGCCAGCAGCCCCGGGACTAGCGGCACAGATACGCAGTATTTT; CDR3 protein: CASSPGTSGTDTQYF
clone size: NA; D gene: NA; J gene: TRBJ1-1; V gene: TRBV7-9; CDR3 DNA: TGTGCCAGCAGCTTAGGGGGATCTGGTGAAGCTTTCTTT; CDR3 protein: CASSLGGSGEAFF
clone size: NA; D gene: NA; J gene: TRBJ2-7; V gene: TRBV6-5; CDR3 DNA: TGTGCCACCGGGACTTCGCCCTACGAGCAGTACTTC; CDR3 protein: CATGTSPYEQYF
clone size: NA; D gene: NA; J gene: TRBJ2-7; V gene: TRBV5-4; CDR3 DNA: TGTGCCAGCAGCCTGGAATCGAAGCAGTCTGGGCAGTACTTC; CDR3 protein: CASSLESKQSGQYF
clone size: NA; D gene: NA; J gene: TRBJ1-5; V gene: TRBV4-1; CDR3 DNA: TGCGCCAGCAGCCAAGTTCCTTACCTTGACCAGCCCCAGCATTTT; CDR3 protein: CASSQVPYLDQPQHF
clone size: NA; D gene: NA; J gene: TRBJ2-1; V gene: TRBV29-1; CDR3 DNA: TGCAGCGTCTCTAGCCTTTGGGGGGATGAGCAGTTCTTC; CDR3 protein: CSVSSLWGDEQFF
clone size: NA; D gene: NA; J gene: TRBJ2-2; V gene: TRBV4-1; CDR3 DNA: TGCGCCAGCAGCCAAGGGGAGAACACCGGGGAGCTGTTTTTT; CDR3 protein: CASSQGENTGELFF
clone size: NA; D gene: TRBD1; J gene: TRBJ2-7; V gene: TRBV28; CDR3 DNA: TGTGCCAGCAGCTCAGGGGGCCCCTACGAGCAGTACTTC; CDR3 protein: CASSSGGPYEQYF
clone size: NA; D gene: TRBD1; J gene: TRBJ2-7; V gene: TRBV11-2; CDR3 DNA: TGTGCCAGCAGCGTCTACTTCGGGACAGGGGTCTACGAGCAGTACTTC; CDR3 protein: CASSVYFGTGVYEQYF
clone size: NA; D gene: NA; J gene: TRBJ1-1; V gene: TRBV27; CDR3 DNA: TGTGCCAGCAGTTTAGGGGAGGCCACTGAAGCTTTCTTT; CDR3 protein: CASSLGEATEAFF
clone size: NA; D gene: TRBD1; J gene: TRBJ2-7; V gene: TRBV7-9; CDR3 DNA: TGTGCCAGCAGCCCCGGACAGGGCCCGTACGAGCAGTACTTC; CDR3 protein: CASSPGQGPYEQYF
clone size: NA; D gene: NA; J gene: TRBJ2-7; V gene: TRBV6-5; CDR3 DNA: TGTGCCAGCAGTTACTCGTTAGGGCAGAGGGCCTACGAGCAGTACTTC; CDR3 protein: CASSYSLGQRAYEQYF
clone size: NA; D gene: NA; J gene: TRBJ2-7; V gene: TRBV7-2; CDR3 DNA: TGTGCCAGCAGCTTAGGGTTGGGTAACGAGCAGTACTTC; CDR3 protein: CASSLGLGNEQYF
clone size: NA; D gene: NA; J gene: TRBJ1-3; V gene: TRBV7-8; CDR3 DNA: TGTGCCAGCAGCTCCGCGGACTTTGGAAACACCATATATTTT; CDR3 protein: CASSSADFGNTIYF
clone size: NA; D gene: TRBD2; J gene: TRBJ2-1; V gene: TRBV7-2; CDR3 DNA: TGTGCCAGCAGCTTAGCCAGGACTAGTGAGCAGTTCTTC; CDR3 protein: CASSLARTSEQFF
clone size: NA; D gene: NA; J gene: TRBJ2-3; V gene: TRBV6-6; CDR3 DNA: TGTGCCAGCAGCCCAGCATCCAGCACAGATACGCAGTATTTT; CDR3 protein: CASSPASSTDTQYF
clone size: NA; D gene: TRBD2; J gene: TRBJ2-7; V gene: TRBV5-1; CDR3 DNA: TGCGCCAGCAGCTCGGAGCTTTGGCGGGAGAGCTCCTACGAGCAGTACTTC; CDR3 protein: CASSSELWRESSYEQYF
clone size: NA; D gene: NA; J gene: TRBJ2-6; V gene: TRBV4-2; CDR3 DNA: TGTGCCAGCAGCCCATATGGGGGGCGAGTTGCTGGGGCCAACGTCCTGACTTTC; CDR3 protein: CASSPYGGRVAGANVLTF
clone size: once; D gene: NA; J gene: TRBJ2-7; V gene: TRBV6-5; CDR3 DNA: TGTGCCAGCAGCAAAGGTTTTCCCTCCTACGAGCAGTACTTC; CDR3 protein: CASSKGFPSYEQYF
clone size: NA; D gene: NA; J gene: TRBJ1-1; V gene: TRBV5-6; CDR3 DNA: TGTGCCAGCAGCTTCCGGAACACTGAAGCTTTCTTT; CDR3 protein: CASSFRNTEAFF
clone size: NA; D gene: NA; J gene: TRBJ2-3; V gene: TRBV5-6; CDR3 DNA: TGTGCCAGCAGCTTGGGAAGGGGAACAGATACGCAGTATTTT; CDR3 protein: CASSLGRGTDTQYF
clone size: NA; D gene: NA; J gene: TRBJ2-3; V gene: TRBV28; CDR3 DNA: TGTGCCAGCAGTTTACCCTCTAGAGTTACGCAGTATTTT; CDR3 protein: CASSLPSRVTQYF
clone size: NA; D gene: NA; J gene: TRBJ2-7; V gene: TRBV9; CDR3 DNA: TGTGCCAGCAGCGTAGGCCCGGAGGCAGGCGTCTACGAGCAGTACTTC; CDR3 protein: CASSVGPEAGVYEQYF
clone size: NA; D gene: NA; J gene: TRBJ2-7; V gene: TRBV9; CDR3 DNA: TGTGCCAGCAGCGTAGGCGACAGTGAAACCTACGAGCAGTACTTC; CDR3 protein: CASSVGDSETYEQYF
clone size: NA; D gene: TRBD1; J gene: TRBJ1-2; V gene: TRBV28; CDR3 DNA: TGTGCCAGCAGGTCAACAATCTCACAGGGGCGCCGCTATGGCTACACCTTC; CDR3 protein: CASRSTISQGRRYGYTF
clone size: NA; D gene: TRBD2; J gene: TRBJ2-2; V gene: TRBV27; CDR3 DNA: TGTGCCAGCAGTCCCGGACTAGCGGGAGCCGGGGAGCTGTTTTTT; CDR3 protein: CASSPGLAGAGELFF
clone size: NA; D gene: NA; J gene: TRBJ1-1; V gene: TRBV15; CDR3 DNA: TGTGCCACCAGTATGGGGGAGAACACTGAAGCTTTCTTT; CDR3 protein: CATSMGENTEAFF
clone size: NA; D gene: TRBD2; J gene: TRBJ2-1; V gene: TRBV6-6; CDR3 DNA: TGTGCCAGCAGGCAGCGGGAGGAAAGGAATGAGCAGTTCTTC; CDR3 protein: CASRQREERNEQFF
clone size: once; D gene: NA; J gene: TRBJ2-1; V gene: TRBV4-1; CDR3 DNA: TGCGCCAGCAGCCGAATTAGGGACTCCTACAATGAGCAGTTCTTC; CDR3 protein: CASSRIRDSYNEQFF
clone size: NA; D gene: NA; J gene: TRBJ1-2; V gene: TRBV4-1; CDR3 DNA: TGCGCCAGCAGCCAAGATATAGAGGTGGTCTATGGCTACACCTTC; CDR3 protein: CASSQDIEVVYGYTF
clone size: once; D gene: TRBD2; J gene: TRBJ2-7; V gene: TRBV28; CDR3 DNA: TGTGCCAGCAGTGGGGGGGACCTATCAAGATTCCTCCCCTACGAGCAGTACTTC; CDR3 protein: CASSGGDLSRFLPYEQYF
clone size: NA; D gene: TRBD1; J gene: TRBJ1-5; V gene: TRBV10-3; CDR3 DNA: TGTGCCATCGGTGGGACAGGGGCAATCAATCAGCCCCAGCATTTT; CDR3 protein: CAIGGTGAINQPQHF
clone size: NA; D gene: NA; J gene: TRBJ1-6; V gene: TRBV7-2; CDR3 DNA: TGTGCCAGCAGCCCCATACGGGGGGGGATCCCACCCCTCCACTTT; CDR3 protein: CASSPIRGGIPPLHF
clone size: NA; D gene: NA; J gene: TRBJ1-2; V gene: TRBV4-3; CDR3 DNA: TGCGCCAGCAGCCAAGATCGGGGACGGCCATTCTATGGCTACACCTTC; CDR3 protein: CASSQDRGRPFYGYTF
clone size: NA; D gene: NA; J gene: TRBJ2-1; V gene: TRBV29-1; CDR3 DNA: TGCAGCGTTGAAAAGGGTGACCCCTCGACCTACAATGAGCAGTTCTTC; CDR3 protein: CSVEKGDPSTYNEQFF
clone size: NA; D gene: TRBD1; J gene: TRBJ2-7; V gene: TRBV10-1; CDR3 DNA: TGCGCCAGCAGTGAGCCCCGCGGGGACAGGGCACAGCAGTACTTC; CDR3 protein: CASSEPRGDRAQQYF
clone size: NA; D gene: TRBD2; J gene: TRBJ2-1; V gene: TRBV30; CDR3 DNA: TGTGCCTTCACCCGGAGGACTAGCGGGGGCCCCTGGAATGAGCAGTTCTTC; CDR3 protein: CAFTRRTSGGPWNEQFF